This note documents a single TCR beta chain sequence. The data were taken from a study of CD8+ T cells in alopecia areata. The germline CDR1 and CDR2 sequences are GTSNPN and SVGIG (reference sequence). J was trimmed by 2 bases and V by 7 bases; bases with no gene match: 6. The CDR3 has 13 amino acids. The treatment is: oral pan-JAK inhibitor, 5-10 mg twice daily. RNA was extracted and reverse transcribed into cDNA as the sequencing template. This table comes from immunoSEQ multiplex PCR, and its TCRdb copy is limited to in-frame clones, with some not included. The table shows about 220,000 clones, with around three fifths occurring only once.

The sequence was obtained from a human donor with alopecia areata. The chain links TRBV30 to TRBJ1-2, with TRBD1 matching over 8 bases. Sequencing used CD4+ T cells sorted from blood, obtained at week 4, from a patient treated with tofacitinib. The CDR3 nucleotides read TGTGCCTTAAGGACAGGGAGAAACTATGGCTACACCTTC. As protein: CALRTGRNYGYTF.